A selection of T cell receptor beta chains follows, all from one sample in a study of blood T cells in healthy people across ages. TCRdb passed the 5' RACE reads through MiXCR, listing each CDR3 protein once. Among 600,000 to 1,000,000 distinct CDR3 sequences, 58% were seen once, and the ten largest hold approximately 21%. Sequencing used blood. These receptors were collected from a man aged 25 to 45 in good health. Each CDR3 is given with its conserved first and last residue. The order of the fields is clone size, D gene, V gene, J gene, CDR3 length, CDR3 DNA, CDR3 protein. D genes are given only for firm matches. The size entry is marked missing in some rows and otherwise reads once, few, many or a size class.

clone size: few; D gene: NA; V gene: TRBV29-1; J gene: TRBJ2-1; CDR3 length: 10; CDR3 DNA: TGCAGCGTTTGGTACAATGAGCAGTTCTTC; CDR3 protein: CSVWYNEQFF
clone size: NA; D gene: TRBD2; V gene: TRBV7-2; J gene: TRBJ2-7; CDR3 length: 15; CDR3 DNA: TGTGCCAGCAGCAGCACCGGGACTAGCTGGTACGAGCAGTACTTC; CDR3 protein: CASSSTGTSWYEQYF
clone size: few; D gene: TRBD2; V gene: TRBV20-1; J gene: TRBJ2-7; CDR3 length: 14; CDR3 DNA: TGCAGTGCTACCCCCGGGGGGGTGGGCTACGAGCAGTACTTC; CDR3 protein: CSATPGGVGYEQYF
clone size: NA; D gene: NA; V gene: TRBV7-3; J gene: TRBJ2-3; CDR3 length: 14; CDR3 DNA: TGTGCCAGCAGCCCCGACTATAACACAGATACGCAGTATTTT; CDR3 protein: CASSPDYNTDTQYF
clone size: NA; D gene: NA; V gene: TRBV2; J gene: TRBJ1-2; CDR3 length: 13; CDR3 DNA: TGTGCCAGCGGCCCGGGGGTTACTAATGGCTACACCTTC; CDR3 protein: CASGPGVTNGYTF
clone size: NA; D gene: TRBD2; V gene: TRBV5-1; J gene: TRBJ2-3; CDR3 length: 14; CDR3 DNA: TGCGCCAGCAGCTTGGCCGGCAAACTAGCGGATTGGTATTTT; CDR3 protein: CASSLAGKLADWYF
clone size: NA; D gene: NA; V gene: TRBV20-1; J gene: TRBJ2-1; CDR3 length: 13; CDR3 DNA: TGCAGTGTCACGGACTTCGTCGACAATGAGCAGTTCTTC; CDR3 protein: CSVTDFVDNEQFF
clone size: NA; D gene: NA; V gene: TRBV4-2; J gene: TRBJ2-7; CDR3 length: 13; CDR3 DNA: TGTGCCAGCAGCCAAGCGTCAGACGACGAGCAGTACTTC; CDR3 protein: CASSQASDDEQYF
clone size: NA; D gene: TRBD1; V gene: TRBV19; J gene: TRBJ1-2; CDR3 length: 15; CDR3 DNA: TGTGCCAGTACTGAAGGGGACAGCAAGCCCTATGGCTACACCTTC; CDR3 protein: CASTEGDSKPYGYTF
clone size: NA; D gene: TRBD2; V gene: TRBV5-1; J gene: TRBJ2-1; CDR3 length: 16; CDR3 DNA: TGCGCCAGCAGCTTCCCTAGCGGGGGGGCCGGGGATGAGCAGTTCTTC; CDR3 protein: CASSFPSGGAGDEQFF
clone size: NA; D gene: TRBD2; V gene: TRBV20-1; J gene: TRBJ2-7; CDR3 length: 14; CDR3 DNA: TGCAGTGCTAGAGATAGCGGGCGGTACTACGAGCAGTACTTC; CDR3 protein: CSARDSGRYYEQYF